What follows describes a single TCR beta chain. Its antigen remains unidentified. The data derive from a study of PD-1 blockade in classical Hodgkin lymphoma. About the study: Nivolumab dosed at 3 mg/kg went to patients intravenously every 2 weeks.

As for time point: cycle 4 day 1 (C4D1), after more than five weeks of nivolumab. Relapse was seen in all patients after autologous stem cell transplantation, and brentuximab vedotin exposure was variable. Reported best responses ranged across complete response, partial response or progressive disease. Clones were read by immunoSEQ multiplex PCR, and TCRdb kept only the in-frame ones, dropping some. The table has 50,000 to 65,000 clones, roughly 85% seen once. The CDR3 runs 13 residues. The ends were cut back, 1 base at V and 4 bases at J, with 7 bases in the middle. Germline CDR1 LNHDA, CDR2 SQIVND (reference sequence). Study-level findings and limits: Healthy donors were reported to have higher baseline TCR diversity than newly diagnosed patients. It was CD4+ TCR diversity, not CD8+, that rose significantly by C4D1.

V and J are TRBV19 and TRBJ1-1; unclear D gene. This clonotype was obtained from a human donor with classical Hodgkin lymphoma. The material was peripheral blood mononuclear cells (PBMCs), obtained before the fourth cycle of nivolumab. CDR3 nucleotides: TGTGCCAGTAGTATAGGTGATAGCACTGAAGCTTTCTTT. This codes for CASSIGDSTEAFF.